What follows is one T cell receptor (beta chain) and its context. Its antigen remains unidentified. No much larger clone is present one base from it, and per-base qualities are unavailable. The data stem from a study of control samples from healthy donors and cancer patients (dated by TCRdb to the early 2020s). The germline V gene (reference sequence) sets CDR1 to SGHKS and CDR2 to YYEKEE. V drops 0 bases and J drops 8 bases, leaving 15 bases in between. The CDR3, from cysteine to phenylalanine, totals 16 residues. Just CDR3 DNA is preserved here, 48 bases in frame from base 1. To prepare the library, the immunoSEQ multiplex PCR assay was applied. The source is immuneACCESS, and TCRdb retained only in-frame sequences with V and J called. Part of the clones is not carried over; for the studies checked, unresolved V genes explain less than half of this, and the remainder is unexplained. The sample records tens of thousands of clones, about 87% of which are singletons. Jointly, the top ten make up roughly 14% of the sample.

In this chain, TRBV5-5 is recombined with TRBJ1-6; tentative D gene TRBD1, with 5 bases matching. The source of this sequence is a woman between 65 and 79 years old in good health. The sample was blood. The encoded CDR3 is CASSLESWGRDSPLHF. The nucleotide sequence is TGTGCCAGCAGCTTGGAGAGTTGGGGGAGAGATTCACCCCTCCACTTT. Reference TRBV5-5 and TRBJ1-6 genes cover what lies past the CDR3, so the full variable domain is DAGVTQSPTHLIKTRGQQVTLRCSPISGHKSVSWYQQVLGQGPQFIFQYYEKEERGRGNFPDRFSARQFPNYSSELNVNALLLGDSALYLCASSLESWGRDSPLHFGNGTRLTVT.